Given below is one T cell receptor (beta chain) in context. Its antigen is unknown. Repertoires were generated with immunoSEQ multiplex PCR, while TCRdb's copy carries only in-frame clones and drops some. The table has nearly 90,000 clones, about 89% seen once. These data originate in a study of T cell responses to AZD1222 COVID-19 vaccine. Whole-study findings and limits: Among spike-specific TCRs, nearly half reportedly target unmutated variant regions.

V was clipped by 2 bases and J by 2 bases, with 10 bases between them. This CDR3 comprises 15 residues. Germline V gene data show CDR1 as LNHDA and CDR2 as SQIVND (reference sequence). The V and J genes are TRBV19 and TRBJ1-5; D gene ambiguous. The sequenced sample was peripheral blood, obtained 28 days after the second AZD1222 dose. This receptor was taken from an adult who received the AZD1222 COVID-19 vaccine. This CDR3 is CASSITGIGNQPQHF. The CDR3 coding sequence is TGTGCCAGTAGTATAACGGGTATCGGCAATCAGCCCCAGCATTTT.